Each of the 24 T cell receptor beta chains below was sequenced from the same sample in a study of blood T cell repertoires in COVID-19. Sequencing was performed with immunoSEQ multiplex PCR; in TCRdb, only in-frame clones are kept and a portion is missing. The table records around 100,000 clones, about 91% of them present only once. The sample taken for sequencing was peripheral blood. The source of these receptors is a man aged 50 to 60 with acute or convalescent COVID-19.

The chain has TRBV19 and TRBJ2-2; TRBD1 matches at 8 bases. Germline assignment: CDR1 LNHDA and CDR2 SQIVND (reference sequence). The CDR3 has 15 residues. The V and J ends lost 2 bases and 6 bases, in that order; junction bases with no gene match: 5. The CDR3 here is CASSIPRGLSGELFF. CDR3 in DNA: TGTGCCAGTAGTATACCCAGGGGGCTCTCCGGGGAGCTGTTTTTT.

This chain links TRBV7-2 with TRBJ2-1; 8 bases fit TRBD1. This CDR3 comprises 18 residues. V gave up 3 bases and J gave up 4 bases; unmatched junction bases: 14. From germline, CDR1 is SGHTA and CDR2 FQGNSA. CDR3 sequence (DNA): TGTGCCAGCAGCTTTGCAGGGGGCGACTCATTTTTTTACAATGAGCAGTTCTTC. Residues: CASSFAGGDSFFYNEQFF.

The chain combines TRBV18 with TRBJ1-1; D is uncertain. V was cut by 2 bases and J by 2 bases, with 15 bases left in between. The germline V gene encodes CDR1 KGHSH and CDR2 LQKENI. There are 16 residues in the CDR3. In DNA, the CDR3 is TGTGCCAGCTCACCATCCTTGCGGCCAGTTAACACTGAAGCTTTCTTT. It is translated as CASSPSLRPVNTEAFF.

J is TRBJ2-1 and V is TRBV5-6; the match to TRBD2 covers 10 bases. Germline V gene data show CDR1 as SGHDT and CDR2 as YYEEEE. V was pared by 0 bases and J by 10 bases, with 16 bases of the junction left unmatched. The CDR3 length is 18 residues. The DNA of the CDR3 is TGTGCCAGCAGCTTGGATAGGGGTAGCGGGGGGCGGGATTTAGAGCAGTTCTTC. Residues: CASSLDRGSGGRDLEQFF.

Details on this clone: At one boundary the junction diverges from the germline segment, which might be a read error. The rearrangement links TRBV19 to TRBJ1-1; 9 nucleotides align to TRBD1. The CDR3 length is 14 residues. Per germline, CDR1 LNHDA and CDR2 SQIVND (reference sequence). This CDR3 is CAGSIRDRATEAFF. In DNA form, the CDR3 reads TGTGCCGGTAGTATCCGGGACAGGGCCACTGAAGCTTTCTTT.

The rearrangement links TRBV6-5 to TRBJ2-4; TRBD2 is a possible D gene (5 bases). The germline V and J ends were trimmed by 0 bases and 1 base, with 10 bases remaining between them. This CDR3 contains 16 residues. Germline assignment: CDR1 MNHEY and CDR2 SVGAGI. Written as DNA, the CDR3 is TGTGCCAGCAGTTACTCGATGGAGCGGGCCAAAAACATTCAGTACTTC. Its protein product is CASSYSMERAKNIQYF.

The chain uses TRBV11-3 and TRBJ1-1; 7 bases are shared with TRBD1. This CDR3 region has 14 residues. After removal of 4 bases from V and 3 bases from J, the junction contained 5 bases not matched to a gene. Germline V gives CDR1 SGHNT, CDR2 YENEEA. The CDR3 sequence: CASSSGGTDTEAFF. In nucleotides, the CDR3 is TGTGCCAGCAGCTCAGGGGGAACGGACACTGAAGCTTTCTTT.

This chain joins TRBV19 and TRBJ2-2; 7 nucleotides align to TRBD1. Germline V gives CDR1 LNHDA, CDR2 SQIVND (reference sequence). The CDR3 loop spans 15 amino acids. Trimming removed 10 bases from V and 2 bases from J; junction bases left unmatched: 10. CDR3 coding DNA: TGTGCCACCAAAATACAGGGGAGTAACACCGGGGAGCTGTTTTTT. This encodes CATKIQGSNTGELFF.

The rearrangement links TRBV19 to TRBJ1-1; D not resolved. The CDR3 has 12 residues. Germline V gene sequence: CDR1 LNHDA, CDR2 SQIVND (reference sequence). Trimming pared 10 bases from V and 0 bases from J, leaving 9 bases between. DNA for the CDR3: TGTGCCACAGGACTATTGAACACTGAAGCTTTCTTT. This codes for CATGLLNTEAFF. Combining the CDR3 with reference TRBV19 and TRBJ1-1 gives the whole variable domain DGGITQSPKYLFRKEGQNVTLSCEQNLNHDAMYWYRQDPGQGLRLIYYSQIVNDFQKGDIAEGYSVSREKKESFPLTVTSAQKNPTAFYLCATGLLNTEAFFGQGTRLTVV.

The CDR3 sequence is CASSTTDRGYSYEQYF. The CDR3 DNA reads TGTGCCAGCAGTACAACCGACAGGGGGTACTCCTACGAGCAGTACTTC. This rearrangement joins TRBV6-2 or TRBV6-3 to TRBJ2-7; 9 positions agree with TRBD1. The V and J ends lost 5 bases and 0 bases, in that order; junction bases with no gene match: 8. This CDR3 contains 16 residues. Germline V gene data show CDR1 as MNHEY and CDR2 as SVGEGT.

The V and J genes are TRBV11-3 and TRBJ1-3; D is ambiguous. CDR1 and CDR2 from the germline V gene are SGHNT and YENEEA. V was pared by 4 bases and J by 1 base, with 5 bases between. CDR3 length: 13 residues. This CDR3 reads CASSSESGNTIYF. The CDR3, as DNA: TGTGCCAGCAGCTCGGAGTCTGGAAACACCATATATTTT.

This clone was seen a single time. This sequence joins TRBV18 and TRBJ1-4; 8 nucleotides align to TRBD1. Trimming cost V 2 bases and J 6 bases; bases outside gene matches: 5. The germline CDR1 and CDR2 sequences are KGHSH and LQKENI. The CDR3 loop spans 15 amino acids. The CDR3 region has the DNA TGTGCCAGCTCACCAGGCGGGACAGGAGATGAAAAACTGTTTTTT. Encoded protein: CASSPGGTGDEKLFF.

This clone was counted at least ten times. The J gene is TRBJ1-6, the V gene TRBV2; D uncertain. Germline CDR1 and CDR2: SNHLY and FYNNEI. The CDR3 sequence is 11 residues long. The germline V and J ends were trimmed by 4 bases and 17 bases, with 12 bases remaining between them. CDR3 sequence reads: CASSVNRVVHF. The CDR3 DNA follows: TGTGCCAGCAGTGTGAACAGAGTGGTCCACTTT.

The chain is built from TRBV10-1 and TRBJ1-3; TRBD1 matches 9 bases. Germline CDR1 WNHNN, CDR2 SYGVQD (reference sequence). The CDR3 has 12 amino acids. After removal of 8 bases from V and 11 bases from J, the junction contained 7 bases not matched to a gene. The CDR3 region is CASGGQGFPIYF. Written as DNA, the CDR3 is TGCGCCAGCGGGGGACAGGGATTTCCCATATATTTT.

The chain links TRBV12-3 or TRBV12-4 to TRBJ1-1; no definite D call. The CDR3 sequence is 13 residues long. Trimming shortened V by 1 base and J by 8 bases, and 11 bases separated the two germline ends. CDR3 region: CASSLVLHEEAFF. As DNA, the CDR3 is TGTGCCAGCAGTTTAGTACTCCACGAGGAAGCTTTCTTT.

This clone was observed a single time. This chain connects TRBV6-7 to TRBJ2-1; weak D call: TRBD2 (7 bases). TRBV6-7 is identified as an open reading frame with a role that is uncertain. The ends were cut back, 5 bases at V and 9 bases at J, with 26 bases in the middle. The CDR3 contains 17 residues. The chain's CDR3 is CASSIRGGGRLKSEQFF. CDR3 nucleotides: TGTGCCAGCAGTATTCGTGGGGGGGGCCGGTTAAAGAGTGAGCAGTTCTTC.

The chain links TRBV3-1 (or the pseudogene TRBV3-2) to TRBJ1-4; no reliable D call. The CDR3 consists of 15 residues. With 0 bases removed from V and 5 bases from J, the gap between germline ends came to 10 bases. CDR1 and CDR2 from the germline V gene are LGHDT and YNNKEL (reference sequence). The CDR3 reads CASSQDSVPNEKLFF. Written as DNA, the CDR3 is TGTGCCAGCAGCCAAGATTCGGTCCCCAATGAAAAACTGTTTTTT.

V and J are TRBV6-4 and TRBJ1-1; maybe TRBD1 (5 bases). CDR1 is MRHNA, CDR2 SNTAGT, per germline. CDR3 length: 14 amino acids. The V and J ends lost 4 bases and 2 bases respectively, with 11 bases between them. The CDR3 protein is CASSVDILNTEAFF. In nucleotides, the CDR3 is TGTGCCAGCAGTGTGGACATCCTTAACACTGAAGCTTTCTTT.

The rearrangement joins TRBV3-1 (or the pseudogene TRBV3-2) to TRBJ2-2, with 12 bases matching TRBD2. V shed 1 base, J shed 0 bases, and the junction held 3 bases outside the gene matches. The CDR3 is 18 amino acids. The germline V gene encodes CDR1 LGHDT and CDR2 YNNKEL (reference sequence). The CDR3 sequence is CASSQGLAGATNTGELFF. The CDR3 nucleotides are TGTGCCAGCAGCCAAGGACTAGCGGGGGCCACGAACACCGGGGAGCTGTTTTTT.

The chain combines TRBV11-3 with TRBJ1-4, with D possibly matching TRBD1 (5 bases). This CDR3 spans 15 amino acids. CDR1 SGHNT and CDR2 YENEEA come from the germline V gene. Trimming removed 1 base at V and 2 bases at J, with 8 bases between. The CDR3 DNA follows: TGTGCCAGCAGCTTAGGAGCAGGGACTAATGAAAAACTGTTTTTT. Its translation is CASSLGAGTNEKLFF.

The chain joins TRBV27 to TRBJ1-6; D is unresolved. The CDR3 runs to 17 residues. Germline CDR1 MNHEY, CDR2 SMNVEV (reference sequence). Trimming removed 2 bases from V and 6 bases from J, with 17 bases in between. CDR3 nucleotide sequence: TGTGCCAGCAGTTTAGTCTTAGCGTCGTCTCTTAATTCACCCCTCCACTTT. It encodes CASSLVLASSLNSPLHF.

J is TRBJ2-3 and V is TRBV19; TRBD1 might be the D (6 bases). Germline V CDR1 and CDR2: LNHDA, SQIVND (reference sequence). CDR3 length: 17 amino acids. The germline V and J ends were trimmed by 8 bases and 1 base, with 22 bases remaining between them. The CDR3 nucleotides read TGTGCCAGTCGATCCAACTTAAACAGGGATGGCACAGATACGCAGTATTTT. Translated, it gives CASRSNLNRDGTDTQYF.

The rearrangement uses TRBV3-1 (or the pseudogene TRBV3-2) and TRBJ2-3; D not certain. Between the trimmed V and J ends, which lost 1 base and 3 bases, there was a span of 5 bases. The V gene's germline CDR1 is LGHDT and CDR2 YNNKEL (reference sequence). This CDR3 has 13 amino acids. The CDR3 is CASSQAGTDTQYF. CDR3 in DNA: TGTGCCAGCAGCCAAGCCGGTACAGATACGCAGTATTTT.

This chain links TRBV19 with TRBJ1-6; tentatively, D is TRBD1 (5 bases). V was clipped by 9 bases and J by 0 bases, with 12 bases between them. The CDR3 length is 15 residues. The germline V gene encodes CDR1 LNHDA and CDR2 SQIVND (reference sequence). The CDR3 spells CASTTDHSYNSPLHF. CDR3 DNA sequence: TGTGCCAGCACGACAGACCACTCCTATAATTCACCCCTCCACTTT.